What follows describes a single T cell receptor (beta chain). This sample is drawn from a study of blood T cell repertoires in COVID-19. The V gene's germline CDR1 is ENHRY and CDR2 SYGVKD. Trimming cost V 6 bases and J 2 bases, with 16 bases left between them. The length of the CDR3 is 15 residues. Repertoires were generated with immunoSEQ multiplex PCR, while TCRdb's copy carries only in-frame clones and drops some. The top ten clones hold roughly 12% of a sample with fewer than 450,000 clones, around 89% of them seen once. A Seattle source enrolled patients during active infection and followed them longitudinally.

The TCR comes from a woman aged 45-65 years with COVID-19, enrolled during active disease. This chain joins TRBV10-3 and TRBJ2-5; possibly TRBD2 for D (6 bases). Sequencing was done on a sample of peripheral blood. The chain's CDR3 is CAISGGLEVQETQYF. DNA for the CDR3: TGTGCCATCAGCGGAGGGTTAGAGGTACAAGAGACCCAGTACTTC.